This TCR beta chain was captured in a study of blood T cell repertoires in COVID-19. Study-wide context: Collection of acute and convalescent COVID-19 samples took place in the United States, Italy and Spain.

Profiled with immunoSEQ multiplex PCR; TCRdb holds only in-frame clones, not every one. This sample has some 20,000 clones, with around 88% found just once. Germline V lookup: CDR1 SEHNR, CDR2 FQNEAQ (reference sequence). This CDR3 has 15 amino acids. Trimming removed 1 base from V and 8 bases from J; junction bases left unmatched: 7. Material for sequencing was peripheral blood. This receptor was identified in a woman aged 60-75 years with active COVID-19. The rearrangement joins TRBV7-9 to TRBJ1-5; 8 nucleotides align to TRBD1. The chain's CDR3 is CASSLVTGGREPQHF. The DNA of the CDR3 is TGTGCCAGCAGCTTAGTCACAGGGGGTAGAGAGCCCCAGCATTTT.